These T cell receptor beta chains were read from a single sample in a study of cytomegalovirus exposure and HLA in healthy donors. The protocol was immunoSEQ multiplex PCR, while the TCRdb copy is restricted to in-frame clones and leaves out a portion. Altogether some 120,000 clones are present, about 73% being singletons, with the ten largest covering just under 8.5%. Material for sequencing was PBMCs. The receptor set was obtained from a woman aged 40 to 49 in good health and CMV-seropositive. CDR3s include the opening cysteine and the closing phenylalanine or tryptophan. The D gene is left open where the match is weak. Rows give clone size only sometimes, using once, few, many, or a class for an expanded clone.

clone size	V gene	D gene	J gene	CDR3 protein	CDR3 DNA
-	TRBV4-3	TRBD1	TRBJ1-5	CASNPDRAYNQPQHF	TGCGCCAGCAACCCAGACAGGGCCTACAATCAGCCCCAGCATTTT
-	TRBV19	TRBD1	TRBJ1-1	CASRWTGGASTEAFF	TGTGCCAGTAGGTGGACAGGGGGCGCGAGCACTGAAGCTTTCTTT
-	TRBV7-9	TRBD1	TRBJ2-2	CASSLRGGPGELFF	TGTGCCAGCAGCTTAAGAGGGGGCCCCGGGGAGCTGTTTTTT
-	TRBV6-4	TRBD1	TRBJ1-3	CASSDSRDRVMSTIYF	TGTGCCAGCAGTGACTCTAGAGACAGGGTGATGAGCACCATATATTTT
-	TRBV14	-	TRBJ1-1	CASRRSRNTEAFF	TGTGCCAGCAGACGGAGCCGGAACACTGAAGCTTTCTTT
-	TRBV7-2	-	TRBJ1-3	CASTQRGSSSGNTIYF	TGTGCCAGCACCCAGCGGGGCTCCAGCTCTGGAAACACCATATATTTT
-	TRBV9	TRBD1	TRBJ1-1	CASSDRTGHTEAFF	TGTGCCAGCAGCGATCGGACAGGGCACACTGAAGCTTTCTTT
large	TRBV11-2	-	TRBJ2-1	CASSLSRGTYNEQFF	TGTGCCAGCAGCTTATCGCGGGGAACCTACAATGAGCAGTTCTTC
-	TRBV5-4	-	TRBJ1-5	CASSVDGGNQPQHF	TGTGCCAGCAGCGTGGACGGAGGCAATCAGCCCCAGCATTTT
-	TRBV5-1	TRBD1	TRBJ1-2	CASSLETGLGNYGYTF	TGCGCCAGCAGCCTGGAGACAGGGTTGGGGAACTATGGCTACACCTTC
-	TRBV9	-	TRBJ2-7	CASSVTGSSYEQYF	TGTGCCAGCAGCGTAACAGGAAGCTCCTACGAGCAGTACTTC
medium-sized	TRBV13	-	TRBJ2-7	CASSLDSSYEQYF	TGTGCCAGCAGTTTGGACAGCTCCTACGAGCAGTACTTC
-	TRBV5-1	TRBD1	TRBJ2-5	CASSRTGAPSETQYF	TGCGCCAGCAGCAGGACAGGGGCCCCGTCAGAGACCCAGTACTTC
-	TRBV6-6	TRBD1	TRBJ1-2	CASRLRTGLGYTF	TGTGCCAGCAGGCTCCGGACAGGCCTTGGCTACACCTTC
-	TRBV9	-	TRBJ1-1	CASSVDPGKNTEAFF	TGTGCCAGCAGCGTAGATCCGGGAAAGAACACTGAAGCTTTCTTT
-	TRBV18	-	TRBJ1-2	CASSPGPGNHYGYTF	TGTGCCAGCTCACCCGGGCCAGGGAACCACTATGGCTACACCTTC
-	TRBV6-5	-	TRBJ1-4	CASSYSWQGNEKLFF	TGTGCCAGCAGTTACTCTTGGCAGGGTAATGAAAAACTGTTTTTT
few	TRBV7-2	-	TRBJ2-7	CASTPPGPQGYEQYF	TGTGCCAGCACCCCCCCCGGGCCACAGGGCTACGAGCAGTACTTC
few	TRBV4-1	-	TRBJ2-1	CASSQTRDEQFF	TGCGCCAGCAGCCAAACCCGAGATGAGCAGTTCTTC
-	TRBV5-1	-	TRBJ1-1	CASSQQGNTEAFF	TGCGCCAGCAGCCAGCAGGGAAACACTGAAGCTTTCTTT
once	TRBV5-7	-	TRBJ1-5	CASSPSPPDRTSNQPQHF	TGTGCCAGCAGCCCTTCCCCTCCCGACAGGACGAGCAATCAGCCCCAGCATTTT
few	TRBV7-9	-	TRBJ2-1	CASSIDSYNEQFF	TGTGCCAGCAGTATAGACTCCTACAATGAGCAGTTCTTC
few	TRBV11-2	-	TRBJ2-7	CASSLDIGGPHEQYF	TGTGCCAGCAGCTTAGATATCGGGGGGCCCCACGAGCAGTACTTC
-	TRBV4-3	TRBD2	TRBJ2-1	CASSGTSGGRNEQFF	TGCGCCAGCAGCGGGACTAGCGGGGGCCGCAATGAGCAGTTCTTC
-	TRBV18	-	TRBJ1-5	CASSPDRRNQPQHF	TGTGCCAGCTCCCCGGACAGACGCAATCAGCCCCAGCATTTT
-	TRBV7-3	-	TRBJ1-1	CASSYSQGTEAFF	TGTGCCAGCAGCTACTCCCAGGGGACTGAAGCTTTCTTT
-	TRBV18	-	TRBJ1-2	CASSPPGGTFYGYTF	TGTGCCAGCTCACCACCGGGGGGGACATTCTATGGCTACACCTTC
-	TRBV2	-	TRBJ2-1	CASSAGGDEQFF	TGTGCCAGCAGTGCGGGGGGCGATGAGCAGTTCTTC
-	TRBV2	-	TRBJ1-5	CASHGSPGDNQPQHF	TGTGCCAGCCACGGGTCTCCGGGGGACAATCAGCCCCAGCATTTT
-	TRBV7-2	-	TRBJ1-6	CASSVPTGPLHF	TGTGCCAGCAGCGTTCCAACCGGACCCCTCCACTTT
-	TRBV7-9	-	TRBJ2-2	CAERPGLSGELFF	TGTGCCGAGCGGCCAGGTCTGTCCGGGGAGCTGTTTTTT
-	TRBV5-4	-	TRBJ1-1	CASSFEGVQEAFF	TGTGCCAGCAGCTTCGAGGGAGTCCAAGAAGCTTTCTTT
few	TRBV6-1	TRBD1	TRBJ1-1	CASRIGGYSTEAFF	TGTGCCAGCAGGATAGGGGGCTATAGCACTGAAGCTTTCTTT
-	TRBV5-1	-	TRBJ2-5	CASHPGSLSWETQYF	TGCGCCAGTCACCCCGGGAGCCTAAGTTGGGAGACCCAGTACTTC
once	TRBV11-3	-	TRBJ2-7	CASSRHWAGEQYF	TGTGCCAGCAGCCGACATTGGGCAGGGGAGCAGTACTTC
once	TRBV11-3	TRBD2	TRBJ2-5	CASSRGVRETQYF	TGTGCCAGCAGCCGGGGGGTGAGGGAGACCCAGTACTTC
-	TRBV4-1	TRBD1	TRBJ2-7	CASSHGQGVDEQYF	TGCGCCAGCAGCCATGGACAGGGGGTCGACGAGCAGTACTTC
few	TRBV10-3	-	TRBJ1-6	CAISESGEGGSPLHF	TGTGCCATCAGTGAGTCCGGGGAGGGTGGTTCACCCCTCCACTTT
-	TRBV7-2	-	TRBJ2-5	CASSQGLETQYF	TGTGCCAGCAGCCAGGGTCTGGAGACCCAGTACTTC
-	TRBV29-1	-	TRBJ1-4	CSVGIAGVGEKLFF	TGCAGCGTCGGAATCGCAGGGGTTGGGGAAAAACTGTTTTTT
few	TRBV7-9	-	TRBJ1-1	CASTNVGANTEAFF	TGTGCCAGTACCAACGTTGGGGCGAACACTGAAGCTTTCTTT
-	TRBV29-1	-	TRBJ2-2	CSVVGSTGELFF	TGCAGCGTTGTGGGGAGCACCGGGGAGCTGTTTTTT
-	TRBV5-1	-	TRBJ1-1	CASKLQGQNTEAFF	TGCGCCAGTAAACTTCAGGGGCAGAACACTGAAGCTTTCTTT
-	TRBV6-1	-	TRBJ2-3	CASLSGRGATDTQYF	TGTGCCAGTCTGTCGGGGCGGGGAGCCACAGATACGCAGTATTTT
-	TRBV5-1	TRBD2	TRBJ2-1	CASSLGFGGNEQFF	TGCGCCAGCAGCTTGGGGTTCGGGGGGAATGAGCAGTTCTTC
-	TRBV12-2	-	TRBJ1-1	CASRLLSGENTEAFF	TGTGCAAGTCGCTTATTATCAGGGGAGAACACTGAAGCTTTCTTT
-	TRBV5-4	-	TRBJ2-6	CASSLGRSGANVLTF	TGTGCCAGCAGCCTTGGTCGGTCTGGGGCCAACGTCCTGACTTTC
-	TRBV5-6	-	TRBJ1-1	CASSLQGATEAFF	TGTGCCAGCAGCTTGCAGGGCGCCACTGAAGCTTTCTTT
-	TRBV11-2	-	TRBJ1-1	CASSFNSRGTEAFF	TGTGCCAGCAGCTTTAATAGCAGGGGCACTGAAGCTTTCTTT
-	TRBV2	-	TRBJ2-5	CASSDRRLGQETQYF	TGTGCCAGCAGTGACCGCAGACTGGGCCAAGAGACCCAGTACTTC
-	TRBV10-2	-	TRBJ1-4	CASSMGLNNEKLFF	TGCGCCAGTTCAATGGGACTGAATAATGAAAAACTGTTTTTT
-	TRBV5-4	TRBD1	TRBJ1-3	CASSLYGTGGIIAGNTIYF	TGTGCCAGCAGCTTGTATGGGACAGGGGGAATTATAGCTGGAAACACCATATATTTT
-	TRBV19	-	TRBJ1-2	CASSISGWDGYTF	TGTGCCAGTAGTATCTCCGGGTGGGATGGCTACACCTTC
-	TRBV7-9	-	TRBJ2-2	CASTLTGNTGELFF	TGTGCCAGCACCCTTACCGGGAACACCGGGGAGCTGTTTTTT
-	TRBV5-1	-	TRBJ2-7	CASSLEGNEQYF	TGCGCCAGCAGCTTGGAGGGGAACGAGCAGTACTTC
-	TRBV13	TRBD1	TRBJ1-2	CASSQDRSSYTF	TGTGCCAGCAGCCAGGACAGGTCGAGCTACACCTTC
-	TRBV5-1	-	TRBJ1-1	CASSLDSAMNTEAFF	TGCGCCAGCAGCTTGGATAGCGCTATGAACACTGAAGCTTTCTTT
-	TRBV10-1	-	TRBJ1-2	CASSESRTVYGYTF	TGCGCCAGCAGTGAGTCGAGGACAGTGTACGGCTACACCTTC